A single TCR beta chain is shown here with its context. Its target is unknown. Method: immunoSEQ multiplex PCR; TCRdb's copy keeps in-frame clones and lacks some. The table records about 270,000 clones, roughly four fifths of them present only once. V lost 0 bases and J lost 9, with 9 bases in between. The CDR3 length is 13 residues. CDR1 and CDR2 (germline): SGHTA, FQGNSA. TCR beta libraries used about 2 micrograms of DNA from cryopreserved PBMCs. The record originates from a study of cytotoxic CD8 clonotypes in ibrutinib-treated CLL. Study-wide results and limits: Lymph node repertoires were not studied, and sampling times were unmatched. Clonality increased with ibrutinib response but returned toward baseline at progression. The public clonotypes identified were infrequent and showed contraction or stability on treatment.

This chain links TRBV7-2 with TRBJ2-1; D gene unclear. This specimen was PBMCs, taken at disease progression, from a patient treated with ibrutinib. The source is a human donor with chronic lymphocytic leukemia. The CDR3 here is CASSLAQAGEQFF. The DNA of the CDR3 is TGTGCCAGCAGCTTAGCTCAGGCCGGTGAGCAGTTCTTC.